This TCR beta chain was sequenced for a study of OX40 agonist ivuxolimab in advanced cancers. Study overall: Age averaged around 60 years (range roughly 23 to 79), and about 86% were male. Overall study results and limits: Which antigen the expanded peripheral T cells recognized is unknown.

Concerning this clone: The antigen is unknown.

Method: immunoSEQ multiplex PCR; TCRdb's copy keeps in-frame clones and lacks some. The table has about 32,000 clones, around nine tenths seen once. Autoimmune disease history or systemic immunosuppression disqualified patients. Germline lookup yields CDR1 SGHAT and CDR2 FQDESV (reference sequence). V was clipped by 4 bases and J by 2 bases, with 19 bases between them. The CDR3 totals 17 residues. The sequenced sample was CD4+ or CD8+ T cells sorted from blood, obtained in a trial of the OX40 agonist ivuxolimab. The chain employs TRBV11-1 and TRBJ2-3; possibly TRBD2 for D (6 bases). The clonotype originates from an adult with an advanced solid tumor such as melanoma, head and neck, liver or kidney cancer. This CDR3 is CASSYSGHRRYTDTQYF. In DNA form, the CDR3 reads TGTGCCAGCAGCTATAGCGGACACCGACGGTACACAGATACGCAGTATTTT.